This T cell receptor beta chain appears in the sequencing data of a study of T cells expressing NK-cell markers (dated by TCRdb to about 2020). For the study in its entirety: TCR beta-chain repertoires were profiled in sorted CD3+CD56+NKG2C+, CD3+CD56+NKG2C- and CD3+CD56-NKG2C+ T-cell subsets from several donors. Sequencing of the libraries produced 2 x 150 bp reads on Illumina HiSeq 2000/2500, MiSeq or NextSeq. Among the eight sequenced donors, only one was HCMV-seronegative, while the other seven were HCMV-seropositive. The study sequenced eight donors, all healthy volunteers chosen at random: three men and five women. What the study reported, not specific to this receptor: In six donors, the dominant CD3+CD56+NKG2C+ clonotypes were among the top 10 CD8+ clonotypes and accounted for about 1.0-7.0% of CD8+ T cells. Those dominant clonotypes were again the most abundant among CD3+CD56-NKG2C+ cells in several donors, at about 28.3-60.1%. Whether the expanded NKG2C-expressing T cell clones were specific for HCMV antigens remained unclear.

HCMV-specific IgG was detected in serum with a commercial ELISA kit to determine HCMV serostatus. Peripheral blood mononuclear cells were isolated from blood by Ficoll density gradient centrifugation. The run used an Illumina HiSeq 2000. 5'RACE template switching, by which a universal primer site and unique molecular identifiers were added, was used to make TCR beta cDNA libraries. Synthesis of cDNA was primed from the TCR beta constant segment and was followed by two consecutive PCR amplification steps. The paper's processing steps were these. MIGEC was used to demultiplex reads and group reads by UMI, and MiTCR was used to assemble and quantify clonotypes. To exclude erroneous sequences, any TCR cDNA sequence not supported by at least two reads was discarded. The tcR package was used for downstream repertoire analysis, with clonotypes matched between fractions based on CDR3 nucleotide sequence plus V segment. VDJmatch was used to annotate antigen specificity against VDJdb, with one amino acid substitution in CDR3 allowed. TCRdb reprocessed the reads and assigns one entry to each CDR3 protein sequence, leaving out DNA. What appears here as the V and J calls and clone size reflects TCRdb's work, not the paper's. The data table for this sample lists about 380,000 distinct CDR3 sequences. 5.2% of the sample rests with the top ten.

CDR1 and CDR2 are drawn from the germline V gene: MNHNS, SASEGT. The CDR3 sequence holds 15 residues, the cysteine and phenylalanine included. The DNA is unrecorded. Concerning this clonotype itself: What antigen it recognizes has not been identified.

The chain is assembled from TRBV6-1 and TRBJ2-7; TCRdb selects TRBD2, and the lack of DNA leaves this call unchecked. The sequenced sample consisted of blood T cells: a sorted CD56 or NKG2C T cell subset, CD4+ or CD8+ T cells, or bulk PBMC T cells (not recorded which). The TCR originated in a man aged 18 to 69 in good health. The CDR3 sequence is CASRRQPRGVHEQYF.